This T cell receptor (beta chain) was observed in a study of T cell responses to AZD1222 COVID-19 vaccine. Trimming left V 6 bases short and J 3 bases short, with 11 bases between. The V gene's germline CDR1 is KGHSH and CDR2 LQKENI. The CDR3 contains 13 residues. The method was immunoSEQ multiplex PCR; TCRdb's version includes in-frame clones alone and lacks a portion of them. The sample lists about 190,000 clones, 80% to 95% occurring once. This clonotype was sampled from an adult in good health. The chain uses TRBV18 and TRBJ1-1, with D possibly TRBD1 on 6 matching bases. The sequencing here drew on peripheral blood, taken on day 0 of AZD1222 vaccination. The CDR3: CASSQKGDTEAFF. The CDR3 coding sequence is TGTGCCAGCTCCCAAAAGGGGGACACTGAAGCTTTCTTT. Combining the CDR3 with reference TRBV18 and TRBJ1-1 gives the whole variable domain NAGVMQNPRHLVRRRGQEARLRCSPMKGHSHVYWYRQLPEEGLKFMVYLQKENIIDESGMPKERFSAEFPKEGPSILRIQQVVRGDSAAYFCASSQKGDTEAFFGQGTRLTVV.